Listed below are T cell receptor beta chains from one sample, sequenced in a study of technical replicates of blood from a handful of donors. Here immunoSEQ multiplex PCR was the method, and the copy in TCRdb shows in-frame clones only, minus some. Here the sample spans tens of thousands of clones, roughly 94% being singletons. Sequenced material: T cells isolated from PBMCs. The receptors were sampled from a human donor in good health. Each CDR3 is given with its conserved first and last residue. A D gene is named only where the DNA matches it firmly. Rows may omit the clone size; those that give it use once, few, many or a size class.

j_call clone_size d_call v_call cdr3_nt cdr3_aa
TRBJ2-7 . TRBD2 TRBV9 TGTGCCAGCAGCCCCACCCAGGAGCGGGAGGTCCTCTACGAGCAGTACTTC CASSPTQEREVLYEQYF
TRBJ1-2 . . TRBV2 TGTGCCAGTGAGACAGGCCTGGGGGATGGCTACACCTTC CASETGLGDGYTF
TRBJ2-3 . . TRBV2 TGTGCCAGCAGTGAAAGCGAGGGCTTTACAGATACGCAGTATTTT CASSESEGFTDTQYF
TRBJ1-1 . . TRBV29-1 TGCAGCGTTATTCGGGGGTCTGGAGTTCTCACTGAAGCTTTCTTT CSVIRGSGVLTEAFF
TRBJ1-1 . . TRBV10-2 TGCGCCACCTCCCCGGGGATCTCTGAAGCTTTCTTT CATSPGISEAFF
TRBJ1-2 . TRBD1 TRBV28 TGTGCCAGCAGTTTCCGACTAACAGGGGGTTTCTATGGCTACACCTTC CASSFRLTGGFYGYTF
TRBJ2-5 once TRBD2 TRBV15 TGTGCCACCAGCAGATACGCTGGGGGGGGAGTGGTCGAGACCCAGTACTTC CATSRYAGGGVVETQYF
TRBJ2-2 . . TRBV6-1 TGTGCCAGCAGGAGGGCCACCGGGGAGCTGTTTTTT CASRRATGELFF
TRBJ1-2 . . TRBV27 TGTGCCAGCAGTGGTACACTCCAGGGGACCTATGGCTACACCTTC CASSGTLQGTYGYTF
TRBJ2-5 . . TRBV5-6 TGTGCCAGCAGCGTCACAGGGGAGACCCAGTACTTC CASSVTGETQYF
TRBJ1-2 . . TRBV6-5 TGTGCCAGCAGCACTTCTAACTATGGCTACACCTTC CASSTSNYGYTF